A selection of T cell receptor beta chains follows, all from one sample in a study of human T cells and chemical hapten exposure. TCRdb re-called the RACE reads with MiXCR, one entry per CDR3 protein. The sample includes some 97,000 distinct CDR3 sequences, around a quarter of them seen just once. The sequencing here drew on whole blood, taken in connection with sensitization to the hapten diphenylcyclopropenone (DPC). Receptors were obtained from a man aged 35-49 years with alopecia areata. Some clones in this sample may be carry-over from other donors' samples. Each CDR3 is given with its conserved first and last residue. The D gene is left open where the match is weak. Size is stated for part of the rows, as once, few or many counts, or as a class when the clone is expanded.

v_gene: TRBV7-9; abundance: NA; len: 16; j_gene: TRBJ1-1; d_gene: TRBD1; CDR3nt: TGTGCCAGCAGGTACCCGGGACAGCCTTTGAACACTGAAGCTTTCTTT; CDR3aa: CASRYPGQPLNTEAFF
v_gene: TRBV7-8; abundance: NA; len: 14; j_gene: TRBJ2-7; d_gene: NA; CDR3nt: TGTGCCAGCAGCCAGATATCAGGGCCGGTCCCTCAGTACTTC; CDR3aa: CASSQISGPVPQYF
v_gene: TRBV3-1; abundance: NA; len: 15; j_gene: TRBJ2-7; d_gene: TRBD2; CDR3nt: TGTGCCAGCAGCCTAATTAGCGGGAGGGCCCACGAGCAGTACTTC; CDR3aa: CASSLISGRAHEQYF
v_gene: TRBV7-8; abundance: NA; len: 13; j_gene: TRBJ2-1; d_gene: NA; CDR3nt: TGTGCCAGCAGCCCCAACTCCTACAATGAGCAGTTCTTC; CDR3aa: CASSPNSYNEQFF
v_gene: TRBV3-1; abundance: NA; len: 15; j_gene: TRBJ2-5; d_gene: NA; CDR3nt: TGTGCCAGCAAAGCCCGCGTCGGGGGCCTGGAGACCCAGTACTTC; CDR3aa: CASKARVGGLETQYF
v_gene: TRBV12-3/TRBV12-4; abundance: NA; len: 12; j_gene: TRBJ1-2; d_gene: NA; CDR3nt: TGTGCCAGCAGTTCAGGGATCTATGGCTACACCTTC; CDR3aa: CASSSGIYGYTF
v_gene: TRBV5-1; abundance: NA; len: 16; j_gene: TRBJ2-4; d_gene: NA; CDR3nt: TGCGCCAGCAGCCCCCAGGGTGGGGGCGACAAAAACATTCAGTACTTC; CDR3aa: CASSPQGGGDKNIQYF
v_gene: TRBV7-9; abundance: NA; len: 18; j_gene: TRBJ2-6; d_gene: TRBD1; CDR3nt: TGTGCCAGCAGCACACCGGACAGGGGGGACTCTGGGGCCAACGTCCTGACTTTC; CDR3aa: CASSTPDRGDSGANVLTF
v_gene: TRBV12-3/TRBV12-4; abundance: NA; len: 15; j_gene: TRBJ2-5; d_gene: TRBD2; CDR3nt: TGTGCCAGCAGTTTAGCTAGCGGGAGTCCGGAGACCCAGTACTTC; CDR3aa: CASSLASGSPETQYF
v_gene: TRBV3-1; abundance: NA; len: 13; j_gene: TRBJ2-2; d_gene: NA; CDR3nt: TGTGCCAGCAGCCAAGCAGGGCCCGGGGAGCTGTTTTTT; CDR3aa: CASSQAGPGELFF
v_gene: TRBV27; abundance: few; len: 14; j_gene: TRBJ2-5; d_gene: NA; CDR3nt: TGTGCCAGCAGTCCCTACCTTTACGGAGAGACCCAGTACTTC; CDR3aa: CASSPYLYGETQYF
v_gene: TRBV6-5; abundance: few; len: 17; j_gene: TRBJ2-5; d_gene: NA; CDR3nt: TGTGCCAGCAACAAGGGGGACCTTCGCGGGAGCCAAGAGACCCAGTACTTC; CDR3aa: CASNKGDLRGSQETQYF
v_gene: TRBV28; abundance: NA; len: 16; j_gene: TRBJ1-3; d_gene: NA; CDR3nt: TGTGCCAGCACCCCATGGGACATGATCTCTGGAAACACCATATATTTT; CDR3aa: CASTPWDMISGNTIYF
v_gene: TRBV7-2; abundance: few; len: 14; j_gene: TRBJ1-2; d_gene: NA; CDR3nt: TGTGCCAGCAGCTTAGCCGGCACCAACTATGGCTACACCTTC; CDR3aa: CASSLAGTNYGYTF
v_gene: TRBV28; abundance: few; len: 14; j_gene: TRBJ2-7; d_gene: TRBD1; CDR3nt: TGTGCCAGCAGTTTACAGGGGGATACCTACGAGCAGTACTTC; CDR3aa: CASSLQGDTYEQYF
v_gene: TRBV7-2; abundance: NA; len: 15; j_gene: TRBJ1-1; d_gene: NA; CDR3nt: TGTGCCAGCAGCTTAGGGGCAGGAGTGAACACTGAAGCTTTCTTT; CDR3aa: CASSLGAGVNTEAFF
v_gene: TRBV20-1; abundance: few; len: 12; j_gene: TRBJ1-1; d_gene: NA; CDR3nt: TGCAGTGCTACGCCTAGGGGCACTGAAGCTTTCTTT; CDR3aa: CSATPRGTEAFF
v_gene: TRBV27; abundance: few; len: 16; j_gene: TRBJ2-7; d_gene: TRBD1; CDR3nt: TGTGCCAGCAGTTTCTCTTGGAGGACAGGGGGGTACGAGCAGTACTTC; CDR3aa: CASSFSWRTGGYEQYF
v_gene: TRBV2; abundance: NA; len: 13; j_gene: TRBJ2-1; d_gene: TRBD2; CDR3nt: TGTGCCAGACGACTAGCGGGAAACAATGAGCAGTTCTTC; CDR3aa: CARRLAGNNEQFF
v_gene: TRBV12-3/TRBV12-4; abundance: few; len: 14; j_gene: TRBJ2-2; d_gene: TRBD1; CDR3nt: TGTGCCAGCAGTCCGACAGGGCACACCGGGGAGCTGTTTTTT; CDR3aa: CASSPTGHTGELFF
v_gene: TRBV11-1; abundance: few; len: 15; j_gene: TRBJ2-6; d_gene: NA; CDR3nt: TGTGCCAGCAGCCTAGCAGCAAGTGGGGCCAACGTCCTGACTTTC; CDR3aa: CASSLAASGANVLTF
v_gene: TRBV7-2; abundance: few; len: 15; j_gene: TRBJ2-6; d_gene: NA; CDR3nt: TGTGCCAGCAGCTCCAACAGGGCCGGGGCCAACGTCCTGACTTTC; CDR3aa: CASSSNRAGANVLTF
v_gene: TRBV28; abundance: few; len: 11; j_gene: TRBJ2-7; d_gene: NA; CDR3nt: TGTGCCAGCATTGCCGGCTACGAGCAGTACTTC; CDR3aa: CASIAGYEQYF
v_gene: TRBV27; abundance: NA; len: 14; j_gene: TRBJ1-6; d_gene: TRBD1; CDR3nt: TGTGCCAGCAGTCTTCGACAGGGGAGGACACCCCTCCACTTT; CDR3aa: CASSLRQGRTPLHF
v_gene: TRBV7-8; abundance: NA; len: 13; j_gene: TRBJ2-3; d_gene: NA; CDR3nt: TGTGCCAGCAGCCCATCTACCACAGATACGCAGTATTTT; CDR3aa: CASSPSTTDTQYF
v_gene: TRBV7-9; abundance: NA; len: 13; j_gene: TRBJ2-1; d_gene: NA; CDR3nt: TGTGCCAGCAGCTCCATAAGGGGAAATGAGCAGTTCTTC; CDR3aa: CASSSIRGNEQFF
v_gene: TRBV5-1; abundance: NA; len: 15; j_gene: TRBJ2-6; d_gene: NA; CDR3nt: TGCGCCAGCAGCTTGGTGGTCTCTGGGGCCAACGTCCTGACTTTC; CDR3aa: CASSLVVSGANVLTF
v_gene: TRBV20-1; abundance: few; len: 13; j_gene: TRBJ1-3; d_gene: NA; CDR3nt: TGCAGTGCTATAGGGGTCCCTGGAAACACCATATATTTT; CDR3aa: CSAIGVPGNTIYF
v_gene: TRBV6-6; abundance: few; len: 11; j_gene: TRBJ2-1; d_gene: NA; CDR3nt: TGTGCCAGCCGGAGCTACAATGAGCAGTTCTTC; CDR3aa: CASRSYNEQFF